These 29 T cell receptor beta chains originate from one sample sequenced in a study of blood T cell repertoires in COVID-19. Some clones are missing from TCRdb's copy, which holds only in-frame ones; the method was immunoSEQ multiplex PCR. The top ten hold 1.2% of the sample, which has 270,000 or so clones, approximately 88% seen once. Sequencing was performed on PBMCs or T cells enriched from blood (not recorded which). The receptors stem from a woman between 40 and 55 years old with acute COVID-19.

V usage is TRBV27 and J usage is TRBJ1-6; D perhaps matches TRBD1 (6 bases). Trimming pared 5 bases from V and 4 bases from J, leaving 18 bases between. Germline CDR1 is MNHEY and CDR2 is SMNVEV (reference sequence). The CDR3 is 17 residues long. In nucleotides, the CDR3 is TGTGCCAGCAGTCCCCAAAGCGGGGACACTTATAATTCACCCCTCCACTTT. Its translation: CASSPQSGDTYNSPLHF.

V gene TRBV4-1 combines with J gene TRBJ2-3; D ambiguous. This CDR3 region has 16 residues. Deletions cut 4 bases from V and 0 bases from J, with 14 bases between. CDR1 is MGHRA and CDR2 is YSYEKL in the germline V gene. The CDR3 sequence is CASSLRLDTSTDTQYF. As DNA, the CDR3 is TGCGCCAGCAGCCTCAGACTGGATACTAGCACAGATACGCAGTATTTT.

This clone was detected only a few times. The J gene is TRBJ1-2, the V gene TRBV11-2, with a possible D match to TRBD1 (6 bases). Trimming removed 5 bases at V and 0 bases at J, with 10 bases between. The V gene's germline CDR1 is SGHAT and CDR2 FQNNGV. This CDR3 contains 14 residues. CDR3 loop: CASSKGTSNYGYTF. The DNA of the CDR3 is TGTGCCAGCAGCAAAGGGACATCTAACTATGGCTACACCTTC.

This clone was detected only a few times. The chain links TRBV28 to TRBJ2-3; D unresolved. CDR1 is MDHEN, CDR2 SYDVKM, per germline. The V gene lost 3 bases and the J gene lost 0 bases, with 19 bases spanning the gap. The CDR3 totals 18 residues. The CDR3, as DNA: TGTGCCAGCAGTTTGGCCCCCTCGTGGGCAACTAGCACAGATACGCAGTATTTT. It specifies CASSLAPSWATSTDTQYF.

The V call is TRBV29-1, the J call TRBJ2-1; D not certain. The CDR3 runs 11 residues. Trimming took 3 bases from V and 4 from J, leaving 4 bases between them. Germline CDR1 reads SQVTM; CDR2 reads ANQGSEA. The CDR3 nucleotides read TGCAGCGTTGAGCAGTACAATGAGCAGTTCTTC. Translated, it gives CSVEQYNEQFF.

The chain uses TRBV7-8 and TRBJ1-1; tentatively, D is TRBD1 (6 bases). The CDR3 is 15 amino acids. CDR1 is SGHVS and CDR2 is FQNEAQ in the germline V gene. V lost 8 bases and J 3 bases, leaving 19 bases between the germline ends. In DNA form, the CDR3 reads TGTGCCAGCTCCCTAAGGGGGGGTGAGGACACTGAAGCTTTCTTT. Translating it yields CASSLRGGEDTEAFF. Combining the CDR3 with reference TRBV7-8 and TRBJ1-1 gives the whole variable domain GAGVSQSPRYKVAKRGQDVALRCDPISGHVSLFWYQQALGQGPEFLTYFQNEAQLDKSGLPSDRFFAERPEGSVSTLKIQRTQQEDSAVYLCASSLRGGEDTEAFFGQGTRLTVV.

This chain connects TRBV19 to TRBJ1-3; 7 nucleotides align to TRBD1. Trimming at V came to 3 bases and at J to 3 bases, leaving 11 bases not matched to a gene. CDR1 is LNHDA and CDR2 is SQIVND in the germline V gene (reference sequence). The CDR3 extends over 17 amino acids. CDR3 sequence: CASSIYEGAPGGNTIYF. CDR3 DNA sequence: TGTGCCAGTAGTATTTATGAGGGGGCGCCCGGTGGAAACACCATATATTTT.

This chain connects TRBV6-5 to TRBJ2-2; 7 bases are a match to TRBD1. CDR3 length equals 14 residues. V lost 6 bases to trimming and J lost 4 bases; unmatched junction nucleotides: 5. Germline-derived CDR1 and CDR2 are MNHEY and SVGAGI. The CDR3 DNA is TGTGCCAGCAGGCTGACAGGGAGCACCGGGGAGCTGTTTTTT. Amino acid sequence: CASRLTGSTGELFF.

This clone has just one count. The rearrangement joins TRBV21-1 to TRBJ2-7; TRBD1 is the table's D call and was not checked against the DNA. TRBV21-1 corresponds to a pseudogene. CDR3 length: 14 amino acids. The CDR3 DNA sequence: TGTGCCAGCAGCACCAGGGACAGTGGAAGCGAGCAGTACGTC. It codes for CASSTRDSGSEQYV.

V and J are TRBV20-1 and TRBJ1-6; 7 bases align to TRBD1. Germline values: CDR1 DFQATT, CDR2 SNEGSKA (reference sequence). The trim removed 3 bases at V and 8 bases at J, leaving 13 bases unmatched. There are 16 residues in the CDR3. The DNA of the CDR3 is TGCAGTGCTAGTCGGGTACAGGGGTCGAATGATTCACCCCTCCACTTT. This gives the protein CSASRVQGSNDSPLHF.

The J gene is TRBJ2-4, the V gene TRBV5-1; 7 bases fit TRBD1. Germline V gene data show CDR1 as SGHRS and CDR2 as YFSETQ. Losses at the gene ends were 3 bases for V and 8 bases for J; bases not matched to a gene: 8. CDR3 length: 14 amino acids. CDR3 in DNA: TGCGCCAGCAGCTGGACAGGTGGTACTGACATTCAGTACTTC. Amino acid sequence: CASSWTGGTDIQYF.

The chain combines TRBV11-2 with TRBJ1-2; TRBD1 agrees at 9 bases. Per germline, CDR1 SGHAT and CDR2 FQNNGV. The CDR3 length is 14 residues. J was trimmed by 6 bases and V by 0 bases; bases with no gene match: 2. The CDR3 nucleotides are TGTGCCAGCAGCTTAGAGGGACAGGGCGATGGCTACACCTTC. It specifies CASSLEGQGDGYTF.

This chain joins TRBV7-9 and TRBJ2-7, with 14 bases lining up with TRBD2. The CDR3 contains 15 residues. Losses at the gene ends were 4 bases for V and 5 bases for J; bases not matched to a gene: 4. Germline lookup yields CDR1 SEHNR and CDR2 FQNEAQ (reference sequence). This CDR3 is CASSYGTSGRDEQYF. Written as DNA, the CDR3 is TGTGCCAGCAGCTATGGGACTAGCGGGAGAGACGAGCAGTACTTC.

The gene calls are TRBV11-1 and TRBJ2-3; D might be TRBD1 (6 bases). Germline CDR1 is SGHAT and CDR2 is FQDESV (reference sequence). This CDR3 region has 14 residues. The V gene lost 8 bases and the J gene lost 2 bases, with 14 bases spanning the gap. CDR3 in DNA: TGTGCCAGCGGGCCAGGGGCTCCCACAGATACGCAGTATTTT. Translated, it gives CASGPGAPTDTQYF.

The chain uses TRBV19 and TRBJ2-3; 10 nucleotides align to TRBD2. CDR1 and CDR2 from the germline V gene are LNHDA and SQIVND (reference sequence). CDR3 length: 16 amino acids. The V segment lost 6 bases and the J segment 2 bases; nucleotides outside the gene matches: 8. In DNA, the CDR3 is TGTGCCAGTAGGGAGAGCGGGAGGGACCACACAGATACGCAGTATTTT. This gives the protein CASRESGRDHTDTQYF.

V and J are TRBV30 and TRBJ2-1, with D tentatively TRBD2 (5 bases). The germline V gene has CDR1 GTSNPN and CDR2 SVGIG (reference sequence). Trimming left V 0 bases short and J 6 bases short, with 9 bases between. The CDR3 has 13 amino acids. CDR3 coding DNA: TGTGCCTGGAGTGTCGGCGCGGGCAATGAGCAGTTCTTC. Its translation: CAWSVGAGNEQFF.

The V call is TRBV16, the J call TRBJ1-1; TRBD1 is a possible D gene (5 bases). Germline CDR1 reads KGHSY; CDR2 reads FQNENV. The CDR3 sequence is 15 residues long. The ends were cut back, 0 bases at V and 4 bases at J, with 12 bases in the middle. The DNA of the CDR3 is TGTGCCAGCAGCCAATCTGCAGGGCGGTTCACTGAAGCTTTCTTT. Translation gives CASSQSAGRFTEAFF.

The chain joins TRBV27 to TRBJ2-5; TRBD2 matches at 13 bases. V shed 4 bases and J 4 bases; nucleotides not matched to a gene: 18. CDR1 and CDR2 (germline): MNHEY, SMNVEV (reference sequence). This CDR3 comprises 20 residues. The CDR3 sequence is CASSSLSGLAGDLAGETQYF. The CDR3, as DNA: TGTGCCAGCAGTTCTCTGTCAGGACTAGCGGGAGATCTGGCTGGAGAGACCCAGTACTTC.

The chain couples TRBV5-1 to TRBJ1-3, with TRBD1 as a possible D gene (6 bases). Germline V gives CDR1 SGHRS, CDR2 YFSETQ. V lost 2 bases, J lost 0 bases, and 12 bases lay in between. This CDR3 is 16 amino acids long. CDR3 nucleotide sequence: TGCGCCAGCAGCTTCTCCGGACAGACCTCTGGAAACACCATATATTTT. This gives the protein CASSFSGQTSGNTIYF. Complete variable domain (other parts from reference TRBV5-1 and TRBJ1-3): KAGVTQTPRYLIKTRGQQVTLSCSPISGHRSVSWYQQTPGQGLQFLFEYFSETQRNKGNFPGRFSGRQFSNSRSEMNVSTLELGDSALYLCASSFSGQTSGNTIYFGEGSWLTVV.

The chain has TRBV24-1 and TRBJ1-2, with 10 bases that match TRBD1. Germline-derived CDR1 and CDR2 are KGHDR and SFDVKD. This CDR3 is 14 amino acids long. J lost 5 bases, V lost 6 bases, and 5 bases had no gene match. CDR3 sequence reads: CATSPRTGGYGYTF. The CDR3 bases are TGTGCCACCAGTCCTAGGACAGGGGGATATGGCTACACCTTC.

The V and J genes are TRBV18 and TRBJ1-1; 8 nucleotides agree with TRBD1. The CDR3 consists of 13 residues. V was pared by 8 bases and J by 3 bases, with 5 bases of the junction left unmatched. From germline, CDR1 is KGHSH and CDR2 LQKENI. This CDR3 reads CASATGADTEAFF. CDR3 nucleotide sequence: TGTGCCAGCGCGACAGGGGCTGACACTGAAGCTTTCTTT.

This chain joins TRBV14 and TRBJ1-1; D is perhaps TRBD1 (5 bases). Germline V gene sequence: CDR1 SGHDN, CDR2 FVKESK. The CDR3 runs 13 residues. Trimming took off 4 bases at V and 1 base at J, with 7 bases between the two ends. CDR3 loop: CASSLTENTEAFF. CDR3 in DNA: TGTGCCAGCAGCCTGACAGAGAACACTGAAGCTTTCTTT.

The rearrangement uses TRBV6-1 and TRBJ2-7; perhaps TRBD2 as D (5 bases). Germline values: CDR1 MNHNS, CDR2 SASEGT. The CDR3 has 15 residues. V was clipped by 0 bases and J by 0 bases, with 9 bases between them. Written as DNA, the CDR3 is TGTGCCAGCAGTGAAGCGTGGGCGGGCTCCTACGAGCAGTACGTC. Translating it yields CASSEAWAGSYEQYV.

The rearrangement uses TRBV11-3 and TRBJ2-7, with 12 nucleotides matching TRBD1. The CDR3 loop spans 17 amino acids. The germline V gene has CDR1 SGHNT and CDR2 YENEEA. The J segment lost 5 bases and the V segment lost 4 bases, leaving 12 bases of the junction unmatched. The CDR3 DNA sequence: TGTGCCAGCAGCTGGACGAGGGGACAGGGGGCGGAAAACGAGCAGTACGTC. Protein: CASSWTRGQGAENEQYV.

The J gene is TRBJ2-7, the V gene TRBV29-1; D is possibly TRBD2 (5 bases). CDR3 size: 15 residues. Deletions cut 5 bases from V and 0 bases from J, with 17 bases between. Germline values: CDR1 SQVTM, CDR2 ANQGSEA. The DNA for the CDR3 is TGCAGCGTTACTAGTGGAGCCCTTAGCTCCTACGAGCAGTACTTC. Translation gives CSVTSGALSSYEQYF.

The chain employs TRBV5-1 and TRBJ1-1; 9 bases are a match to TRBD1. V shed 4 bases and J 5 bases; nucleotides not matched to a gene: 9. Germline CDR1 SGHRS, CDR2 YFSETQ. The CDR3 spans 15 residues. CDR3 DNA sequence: TGCGCCAGCAGCGCGGGACAGGGTAGAAATACTGAAGCTTTCTTT. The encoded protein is CASSAGQGRNTEAFF.

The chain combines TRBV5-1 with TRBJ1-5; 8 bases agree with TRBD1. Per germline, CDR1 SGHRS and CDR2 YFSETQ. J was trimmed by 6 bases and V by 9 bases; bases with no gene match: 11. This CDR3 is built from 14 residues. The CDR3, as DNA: TGCGCCACCTGTGACAGGGGCGGGATTCAGCCCCAGCATTTT. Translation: CATCDRGGIQPQHF. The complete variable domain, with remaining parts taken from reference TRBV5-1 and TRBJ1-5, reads KAGVTQTPRYLIKTRGQQVTLSCSPISGHRSVSWYQQTPGQGLQFLFEYFSETQRNKGNFPGRFSGRQFSNSRSEMNVSTLELGDSALYLCATCDRGGIQPQHFGDGTRLSIL.

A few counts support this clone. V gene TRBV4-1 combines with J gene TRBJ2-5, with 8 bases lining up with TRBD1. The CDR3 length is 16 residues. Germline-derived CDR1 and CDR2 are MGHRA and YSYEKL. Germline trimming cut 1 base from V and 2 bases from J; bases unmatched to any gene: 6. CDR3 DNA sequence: TGCGCCAGCAGCCAAGTTTTAACAGGGGGACAAGAGACCCAGTACTTC. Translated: CASSQVLTGGQETQYF.

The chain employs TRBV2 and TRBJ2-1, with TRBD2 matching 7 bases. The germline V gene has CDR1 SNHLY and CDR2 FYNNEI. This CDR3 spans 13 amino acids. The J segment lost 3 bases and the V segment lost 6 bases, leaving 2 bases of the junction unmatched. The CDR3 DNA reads TGTGCCAGCAGCCTAGCGGACTACAATGAGCAGTTCTTC. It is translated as CASSLADYNEQFF.